This paragraph reports one T cell receptor (beta chain). What it binds is unknown. Stated time point: blood 2 weeks post-SBRT. Treatment here: 15 Gy SBRT to primary tumor, nephrectomy 4 weeks later. Blood was sampled at baseline, 2 weeks and 4 weeks after SBRT. The data belong to a study of radiation and T cells in renal cell carcinoma. Unmatched junction bases numbered 13, after V lost 8 bases and J lost 4 bases. The CDR3 sequence is 18 residues long. Germline values: CDR1 MNHEY, CDR2 SMNVEV (reference sequence). Produced via immunoSEQ multiplex PCR; TCRdb's table is partial and in-frame only. The sample has 70,000 to 80,000 clones, 86% seen once. Study-wide points: Top tumor clonotypes rose in blood 2 weeks post-radiation, then contracted.

The chain recombines TRBV27 with TRBJ2-1; 14 bases map to TRBD2. The TCR was taken from a woman in her forties or fifties with renal cell carcinoma. The sequencing used blood, collected from a patient whose treatment included radiotherapy and nephrectomy. The CDR3 region is CASVPSTGLAGAYNEQFF. The CDR3 nucleotides are TGTGCCAGCGTCCCGTCTACGGGACTAGCGGGAGCTTACAATGAGCAGTTCTTC.